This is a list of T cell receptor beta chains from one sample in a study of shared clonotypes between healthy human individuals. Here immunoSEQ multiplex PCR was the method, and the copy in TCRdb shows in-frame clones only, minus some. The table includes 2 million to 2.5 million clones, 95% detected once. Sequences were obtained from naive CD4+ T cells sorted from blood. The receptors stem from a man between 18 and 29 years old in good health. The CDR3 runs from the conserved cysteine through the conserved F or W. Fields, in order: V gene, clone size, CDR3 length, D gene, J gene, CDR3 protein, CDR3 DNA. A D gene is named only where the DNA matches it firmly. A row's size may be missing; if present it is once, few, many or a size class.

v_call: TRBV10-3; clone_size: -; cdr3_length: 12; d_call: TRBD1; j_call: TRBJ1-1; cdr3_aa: CAISSTGEEAFF; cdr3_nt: TGTGCCATCAGTTCGACAGGGGAAGAAGCTTTCTTT
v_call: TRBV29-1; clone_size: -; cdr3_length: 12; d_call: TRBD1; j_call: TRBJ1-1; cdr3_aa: CSARQGGTEAFF; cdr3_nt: TGCAGCGCCCGACAGGGAGGAACTGAAGCTTTCTTT
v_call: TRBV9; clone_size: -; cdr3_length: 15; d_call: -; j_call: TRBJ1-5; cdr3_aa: CASSVGGPGNQPQHF; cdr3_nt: TGTGCCAGCAGCGTAGGGGGCCCAGGGAATCAGCCCCAGCATTTT
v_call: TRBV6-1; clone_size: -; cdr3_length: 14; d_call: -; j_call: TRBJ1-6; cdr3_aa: CASRGQGRNSPLHF; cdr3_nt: TGTGCCAGCAGAGGTCAGGGTCGTAATTCACCCCTCCACTTT
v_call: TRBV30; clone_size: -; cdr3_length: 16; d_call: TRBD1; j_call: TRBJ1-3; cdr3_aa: CAWSPGQADSGNTIYF; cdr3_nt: TGTGCCTGGAGTCCGGGACAGGCAGACTCTGGAAACACCATATATTTT
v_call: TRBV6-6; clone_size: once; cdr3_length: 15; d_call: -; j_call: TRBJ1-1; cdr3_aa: CASSYSTGGYTEAFF; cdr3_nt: TGTGCCAGCAGTTACTCGACGGGGGGTTACACTGAAGCTTTCTTT
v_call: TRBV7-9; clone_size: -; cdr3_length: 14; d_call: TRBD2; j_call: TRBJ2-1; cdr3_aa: CASSLEGTSGGQFF; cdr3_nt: TGTGCCAGCAGCTTAGAAGGGACTAGCGGGGGGCAGTTCTTC
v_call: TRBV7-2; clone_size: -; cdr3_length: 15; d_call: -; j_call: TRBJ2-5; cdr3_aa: CASSPFRGIQETQYF; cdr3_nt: TGTGCCAGCAGCCCCTTCAGAGGGATTCAAGAGACCCAGTACTTC
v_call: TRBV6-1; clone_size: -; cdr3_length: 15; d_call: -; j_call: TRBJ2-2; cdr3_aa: CASSFLGEETGELFF; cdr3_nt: TGTGCCAGCAGTTTCCTGGGGGAGGAAACCGGGGAGCTGTTTTTT
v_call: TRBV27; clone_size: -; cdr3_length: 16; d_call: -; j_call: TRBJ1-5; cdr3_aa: CASSFTWGRDNRPQHF; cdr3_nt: TGTGCCAGCAGTTTTACCTGGGGCAGGGACAATCGGCCCCAGCATTTT
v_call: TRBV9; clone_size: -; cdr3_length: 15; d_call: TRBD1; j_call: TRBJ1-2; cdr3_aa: CASSVAGDRVSGYTF; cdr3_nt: TGTGCCAGCAGCGTAGCAGGGGACAGGGTTAGTGGCTACACCTTC
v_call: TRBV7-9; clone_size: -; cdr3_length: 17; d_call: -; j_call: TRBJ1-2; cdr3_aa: CASSSGQTDDTNYGYTF; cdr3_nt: TGTGCCAGCAGCTCAGGCCAGACAGACGATACGAACTATGGCTACACCTTC
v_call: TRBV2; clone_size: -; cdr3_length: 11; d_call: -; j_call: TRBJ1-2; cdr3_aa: CASSDEGGYTF; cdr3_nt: TGTGCCAGCAGTGATGAGGGAGGCTACACCTTC
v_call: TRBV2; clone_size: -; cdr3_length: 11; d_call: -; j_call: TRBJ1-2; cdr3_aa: CASPDIGGYTF; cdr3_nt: TGTGCCAGCCCGGACATTGGTGGCTACACCTTC
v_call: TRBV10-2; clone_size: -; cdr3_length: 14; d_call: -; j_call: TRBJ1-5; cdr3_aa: CASSALSPNQPQHF; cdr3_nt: TGCGCCAGCAGTGCTTTGAGTCCTAATCAGCCCCAGCATTTT
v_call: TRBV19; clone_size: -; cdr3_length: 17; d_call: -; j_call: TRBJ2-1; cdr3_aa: CASSRPEGARLDNEQFF; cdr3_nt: TGTGCCAGTAGTCGACCAGAGGGCGCCCGTTTGGACAATGAGCAGTTCTTC
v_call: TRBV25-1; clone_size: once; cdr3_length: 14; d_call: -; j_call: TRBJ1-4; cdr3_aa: CASSEGGVQEKLFF; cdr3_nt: TGTGCCAGCAGTGAGGGGGGGGTTCAAGAAAAACTGTTTTTT
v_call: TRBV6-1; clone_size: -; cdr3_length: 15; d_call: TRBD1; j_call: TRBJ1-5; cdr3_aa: CASNKDRGVGQPQHF; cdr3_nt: TGTGCCAGCAACAAGGACAGGGGGGTCGGCCAGCCCCAGCATTTT
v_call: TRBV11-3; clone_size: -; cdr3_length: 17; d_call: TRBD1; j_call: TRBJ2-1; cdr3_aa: CASSTGATANPGDEQFF; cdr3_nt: TGTGCCAGCAGCACAGGGGCGACAGCCAACCCTGGCGATGAGCAGTTCTTC
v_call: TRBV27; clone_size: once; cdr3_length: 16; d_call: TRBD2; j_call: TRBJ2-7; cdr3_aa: CASSLLSSGSAYEQYF; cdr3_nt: TGTGCCAGCAGTTTATTGTCTAGCGGGAGTGCCTACGAGCAGTACTTC
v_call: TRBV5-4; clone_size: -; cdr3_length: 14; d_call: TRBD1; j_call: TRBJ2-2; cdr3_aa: CASSSTGDTGELFF; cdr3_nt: TGTGCCAGCAGCTCGACAGGGGACACCGGGGAGCTGTTTTTT
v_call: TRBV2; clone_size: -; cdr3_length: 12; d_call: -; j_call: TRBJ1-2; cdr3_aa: CASQAGGAGYTF; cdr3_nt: TGTGCCTCCCAGGCCGGGGGGGCTGGCTACACCTTC
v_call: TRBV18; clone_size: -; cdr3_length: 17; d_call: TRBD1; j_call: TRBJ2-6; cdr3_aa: CASSPDRGGAGANVLTF; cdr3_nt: TGTGCCAGCTCACCGGACAGGGGTGGGGCTGGGGCCAACGTCCTGACTTTC
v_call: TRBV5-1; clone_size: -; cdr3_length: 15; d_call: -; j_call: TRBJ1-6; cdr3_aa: CASSLAEGRNSPLHF; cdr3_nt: TGCGCCAGCAGCTTGGCCGAAGGGCGGAATTCACCCCTCCACTTT
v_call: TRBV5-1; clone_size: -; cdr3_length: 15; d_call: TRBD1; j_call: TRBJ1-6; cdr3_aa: CASSLAAGGNSPLHF; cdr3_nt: TGCGCCAGCAGCTTGGCTGCAGGGGGTAATTCACCCCTCCACTTT